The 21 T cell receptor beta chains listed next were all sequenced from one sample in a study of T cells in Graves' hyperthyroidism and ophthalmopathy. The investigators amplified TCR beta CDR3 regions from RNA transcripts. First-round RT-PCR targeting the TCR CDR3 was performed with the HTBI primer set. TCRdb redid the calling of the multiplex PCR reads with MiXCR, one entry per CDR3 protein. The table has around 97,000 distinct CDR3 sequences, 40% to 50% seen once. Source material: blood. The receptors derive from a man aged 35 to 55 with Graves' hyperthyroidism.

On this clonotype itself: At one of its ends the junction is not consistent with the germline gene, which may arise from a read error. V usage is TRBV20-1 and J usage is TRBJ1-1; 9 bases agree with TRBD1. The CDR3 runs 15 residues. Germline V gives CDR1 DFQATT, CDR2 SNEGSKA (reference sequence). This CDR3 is CSARTGTGLGTDAFF. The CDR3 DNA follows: TGCAGTGCTAGGACAGGGACAGGGTTGGGGACTGACGCTTTCTTT.

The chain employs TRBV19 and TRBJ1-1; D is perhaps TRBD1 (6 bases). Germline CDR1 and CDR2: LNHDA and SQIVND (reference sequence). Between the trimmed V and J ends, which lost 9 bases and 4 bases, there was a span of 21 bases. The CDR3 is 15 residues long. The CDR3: CARVAGAGWSTEAFF. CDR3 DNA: TGTGCCAGGGTAGCAGGGGCAGGTTGGAGCACTGAAGCTTTCTTT.

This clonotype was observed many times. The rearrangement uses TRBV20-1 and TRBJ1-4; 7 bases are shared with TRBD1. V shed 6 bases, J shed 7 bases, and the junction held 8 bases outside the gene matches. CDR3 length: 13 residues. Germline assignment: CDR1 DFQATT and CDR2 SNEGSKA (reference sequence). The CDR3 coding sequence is TGCAGTGCCGAGACAGGGCGGGGTGAAAAACTGTTTTTT. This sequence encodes CSAETGRGEKLFF.

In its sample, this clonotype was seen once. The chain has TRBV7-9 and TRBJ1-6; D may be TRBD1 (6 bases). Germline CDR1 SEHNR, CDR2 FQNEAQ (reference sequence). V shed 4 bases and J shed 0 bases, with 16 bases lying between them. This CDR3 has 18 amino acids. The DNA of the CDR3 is TGTGCCAGCAGCTCCGCCCAGGACAGCCGCTCCTATAATTCACCCCTCCACTTT. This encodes CASSSAQDSRSYNSPLHF.

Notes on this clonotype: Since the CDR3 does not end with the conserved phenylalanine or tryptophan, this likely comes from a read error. The CDR3 DNA sequence: TGCGCCAGCAGCAAGGCGACAGACACTGAAGCTTTCCTT. The encoded protein is CASSKATDTEAFL. The chain uses TRBV10-2 and TRBJ1-1; tentatively, D is TRBD1 (5 bases). Trimming removed 6 bases from V and 3 bases from J, with 11 bases in between. CDR3 length equals 13 residues. Germline V CDR1 and CDR2: WSHSY, SAAADI.

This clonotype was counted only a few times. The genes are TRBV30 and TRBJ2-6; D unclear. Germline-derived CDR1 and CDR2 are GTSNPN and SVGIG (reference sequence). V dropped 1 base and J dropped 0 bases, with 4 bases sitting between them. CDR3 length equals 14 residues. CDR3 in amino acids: CAWSDSSGANVLTF. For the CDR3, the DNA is TGTGCCTGGAGTGACAGCTCTGGGGCCAACGTCCTGACTTTC.

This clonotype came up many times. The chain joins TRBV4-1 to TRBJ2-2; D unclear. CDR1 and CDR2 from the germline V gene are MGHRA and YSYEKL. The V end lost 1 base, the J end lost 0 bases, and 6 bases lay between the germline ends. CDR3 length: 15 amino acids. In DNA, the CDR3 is TGCGCCAGCAGCCAAGGGACCACGAACACCGGGGAGCTGTTTTTT. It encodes CASSQGTTNTGELFF.

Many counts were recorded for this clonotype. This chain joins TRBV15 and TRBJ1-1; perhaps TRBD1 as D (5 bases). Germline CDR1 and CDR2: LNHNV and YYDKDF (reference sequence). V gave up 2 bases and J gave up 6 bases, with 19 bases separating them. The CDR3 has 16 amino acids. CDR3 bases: TGTGCCACCAGCAGACCCTTGGGGAGGGGAGTGCCTGAAGCTTTCTTT. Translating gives CATSRPLGRGVPEAFF.

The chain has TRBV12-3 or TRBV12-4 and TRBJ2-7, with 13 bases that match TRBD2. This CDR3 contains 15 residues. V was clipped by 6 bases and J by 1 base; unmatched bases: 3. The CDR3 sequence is CASRTSGGESYEQYF. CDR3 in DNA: TGTGCCAGCAGAACTAGCGGGGGGGAATCCTACGAGCAGTACTTC.

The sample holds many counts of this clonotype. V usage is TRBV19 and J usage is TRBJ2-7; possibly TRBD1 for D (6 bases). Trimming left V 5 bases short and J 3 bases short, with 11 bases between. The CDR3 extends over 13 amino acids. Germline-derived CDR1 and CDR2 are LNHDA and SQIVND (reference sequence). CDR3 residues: CASSARGFYEQYF. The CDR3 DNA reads TGTGCCAGTAGTGCGAGGGGGTTCTACGAGCAGTACTTC.

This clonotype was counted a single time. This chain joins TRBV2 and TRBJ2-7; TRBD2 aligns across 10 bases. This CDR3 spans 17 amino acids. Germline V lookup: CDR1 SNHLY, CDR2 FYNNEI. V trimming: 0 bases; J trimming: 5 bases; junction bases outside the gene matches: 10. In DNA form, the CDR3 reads TGTGCCAGCAGTGAAGCCACCTCCAGGCTAGCGGGAGACGAGCAGTACTTC. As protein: CASSEATSRLAGDEQYF.

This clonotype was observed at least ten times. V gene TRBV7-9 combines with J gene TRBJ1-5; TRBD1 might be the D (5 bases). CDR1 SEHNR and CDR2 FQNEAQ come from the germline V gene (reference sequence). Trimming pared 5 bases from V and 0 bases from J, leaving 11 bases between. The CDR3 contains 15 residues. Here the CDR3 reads CASSPDTNSNQPQHF. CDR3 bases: TGTGCCAGCAGCCCGGACACCAATAGCAATCAGCCCCAGCATTTT.

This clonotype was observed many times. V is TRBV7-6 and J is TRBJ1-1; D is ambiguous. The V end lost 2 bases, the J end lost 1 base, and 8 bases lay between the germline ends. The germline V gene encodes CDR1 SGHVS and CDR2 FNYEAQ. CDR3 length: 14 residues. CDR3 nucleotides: TGTGCCAGCAGCTTAAGGGCACAGAACACTGAAGCTTTCTTT. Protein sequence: CASSLRAQNTEAFF.

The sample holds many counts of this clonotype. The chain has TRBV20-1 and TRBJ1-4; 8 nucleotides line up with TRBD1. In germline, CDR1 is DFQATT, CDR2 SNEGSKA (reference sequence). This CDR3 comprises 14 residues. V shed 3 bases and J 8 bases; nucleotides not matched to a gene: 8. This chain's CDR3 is CSARGTGEGEKLFF. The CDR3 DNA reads TGCAGTGCTAGGGGGACAGGAGAAGGAGAAAAACTGTTTTTT.

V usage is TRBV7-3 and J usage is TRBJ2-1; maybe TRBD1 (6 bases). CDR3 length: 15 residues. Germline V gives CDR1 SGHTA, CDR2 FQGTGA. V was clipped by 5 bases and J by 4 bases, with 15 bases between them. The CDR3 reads CASSLTTGRYNEQFF. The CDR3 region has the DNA TGTGCCAGCAGCCTTACAACAGGGAGATACAATGAGCAGTTCTTC.

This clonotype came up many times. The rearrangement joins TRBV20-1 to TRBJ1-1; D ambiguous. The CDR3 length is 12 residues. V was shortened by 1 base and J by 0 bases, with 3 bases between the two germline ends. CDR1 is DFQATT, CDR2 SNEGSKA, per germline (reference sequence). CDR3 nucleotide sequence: TGCAGTGCTAGAGGAATGAACACTGAAGCTTTCTTT. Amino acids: CSARGMNTEAFF.

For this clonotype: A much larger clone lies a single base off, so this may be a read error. Here the CDR3 reads CASSEAHDGLGGNEQFF. The CDR3, as DNA: TGTGCCAGCAGTGAAGCCCACGACGGTTTGGGAGGCAATGAGCAGTTCTTC. The rearrangement joins TRBV6-1 to TRBJ2-1; tentatively, D is TRBD2 (6 bases). Germline V gene lookup returns CDR1 MNHNS and CDR2 SASEGT. The CDR3 has 17 residues. Trimming removed 0 bases at V and 6 bases at J, with 18 bases between.

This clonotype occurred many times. CDR3: CASSQTGDRTDTQYF. The DNA for the CDR3 is TGCGCCAGCAGCCAAACAGGGGATCGGACAGATACGCAGTATTTT. The chain employs TRBV5-1 and TRBJ2-3; 7 nucleotides match TRBD1. Germline V gives CDR1 SGHRS, CDR2 YFSETQ. The V segment lost 4 bases and the J segment 3 bases; nucleotides outside the gene matches: 8. CDR3 length: 15 amino acids.

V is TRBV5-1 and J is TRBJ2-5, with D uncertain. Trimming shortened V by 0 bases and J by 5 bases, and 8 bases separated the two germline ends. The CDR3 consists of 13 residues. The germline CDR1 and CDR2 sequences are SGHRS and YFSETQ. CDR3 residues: CASSLGAGETQYF. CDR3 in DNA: TGCGCCAGCAGCTTGGGGGCAGGTGAGACCCAGTACTTC. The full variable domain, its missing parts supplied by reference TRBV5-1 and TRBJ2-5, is KAGVTQTPRYLIKTRGQQVTLSCSPISGHRSVSWYQQTPGQGLQFLFEYFSETQRNKGNFPGRFSGRQFSNSRSEMNVSTLELGDSALYLCASSLGAGETQYFGPGTRLLVL.

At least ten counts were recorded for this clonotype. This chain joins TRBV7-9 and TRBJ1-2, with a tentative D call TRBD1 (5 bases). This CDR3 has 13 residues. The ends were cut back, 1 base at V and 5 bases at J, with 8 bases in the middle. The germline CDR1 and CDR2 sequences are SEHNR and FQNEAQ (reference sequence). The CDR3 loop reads CASSLGGRYGYTF. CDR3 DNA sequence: TGTGCCAGCAGCTTAGGGGGACGATATGGCTACACCTTC.

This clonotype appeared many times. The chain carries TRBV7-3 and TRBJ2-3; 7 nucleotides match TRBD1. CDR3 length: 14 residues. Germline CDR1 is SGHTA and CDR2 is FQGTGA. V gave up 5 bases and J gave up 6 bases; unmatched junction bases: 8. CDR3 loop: CASSLTGAHDTQYF. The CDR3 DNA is TGTGCCAGCAGCCTTACAGGGGCGCACGATACGCAGTATTTT.